This T cell receptor beta chain is from a study of cytomegalovirus exposure and HLA in healthy donors. In the case of this clone: What it recognizes is unknown.

Assay used: immunoSEQ multiplex PCR; TCRdb lists only in-frame clones, some missing. The data hold 130,000 to 150,000 clones, with approximately 91% observed a single time. Germline V gene data show CDR1 as PRHDT and CDR2 as FYEKMQ (reference sequence). V was clipped by 8 bases and J by 6 bases, with 11 bases between them. The CDR3 loop spans 12 amino acids. Findings and limits, study-wide: As confirmed in vitro, a few CMV-associated chains were specific for CMV antigens. In the approximately 130 validation repertoires, a later analysis found that first-cohort TCR clusters tended to co-occur. Altogether, 164 TCR beta chains were recorded as cytomegalovirus-associated.

This receptor was obtained from a woman between 18 and 30 years old in good health and CMV-seropositive. Sample: PBMCs. The chain carries TRBV13 and TRBJ2-1, with a weak D call TRBD2 (6 bases). The CDR3 bases are TGTGCCAGCCGCGGCGGGATCAATGAGCAGTTCTTC. Its translation: CASRGGINEQFF.